This T cell receptor (beta chain) was found in a study of blood T cell repertoires in COVID-19. Profiling relied on immunoSEQ multiplex PCR, and the TCRdb table lists in-frame clones only, not all of them. The sample consists of approximately 390,000 clones, around 87% of them appearing once. Trimming removed 4 bases at V and 1 base at J, with 14 bases between. This CDR3 spans 16 amino acids. Per germline, CDR1 SGHVS and CDR2 FQNEAQ. This clonotype was sampled from a woman aged 55-75 years with COVID-19, enrolled during active disease. Sequenced sample: peripheral blood. This chain joins TRBV7-8 and TRBJ1-5; D not resolved. The CDR3 region has the DNA TGTGCCAGCAGCTCGTCTCCGGGTAGAAGCAATCAGCCCCAGCATTTT. Translated: CASSSSPGRSNQPQHF.